The rows below give T cell receptor beta chains drawn from one sample of a study of blood T cell repertoires in COVID-19. TCRdb keeps only in-frame clones here, not all; method: immunoSEQ multiplex PCR. The data hold some 180,000 clones, with 88% observed a single time. The sequenced sample was peripheral blood. Every receptor here comes from a man aged 45-65 years who had recovered from COVID-19. Both conserved end residues are part of each CDR3. Fields, in order: V gene, J gene, clone size, D gene, CDR3 protein, CDR3 DNA. A D gene is named only where the DNA matches it firmly. Clone size appears in some rows only: once, few, many, or a class for an expanded clone.

V gene: TRBV5-6; J gene: TRBJ2-7; clone size: NA; D gene: NA; CDR3 protein: CASRRDRNAYEQYF; CDR3 DNA: TGTGCCAGCAGGCGAGACAGGAACGCCTACGAGCAGTACTTC
V gene: TRBV7-2; J gene: TRBJ2-3; clone size: NA; D gene: TRBD2; CDR3 protein: CASSLGTSGGADTQYF; CDR3 DNA: TGTGCCAGCAGCTTAGGGACTAGCGGGGGGGCGGATACGCAGTATTTT
V gene: TRBV4-3; J gene: TRBJ2-1; clone size: NA; D gene: TRBD1; CDR3 protein: CASSQVWTGGLDEQFF; CDR3 DNA: TGCGCCAGCAGCCAAGTCTGGACAGGGGGCTTGGATGAGCAGTTCTTC
V gene: TRBV5-4; J gene: TRBJ2-5; clone size: once; D gene: TRBD1; CDR3 protein: CASSRQGWETQYF; CDR3 DNA: TGTGCCAGCAGCCGACAGGGGTGGGAGACCCAGTACTTC
V gene: TRBV18; J gene: TRBJ1-2; clone size: NA; D gene: NA; CDR3 protein: CASSPAGSKLINYGYTF; CDR3 DNA: TGTGCCAGCTCACCGGCAGGATCAAAATTAATTAACTATGGCTACACCTTC
V gene: TRBV6-5; J gene: TRBJ2-2; clone size: NA; D gene: NA; CDR3 protein: CASSFSSRNTGELFF; CDR3 DNA: TGTGCCAGCAGTTTCTCGAGCCGGAACACCGGGGAGCTGTTTTTT
V gene: TRBV12-3/TRBV12-4; J gene: TRBJ1-1; clone size: NA; D gene: NA; CDR3 protein: CASSRVIQAFF; CDR3 DNA: TGTGCCAGCAGTCGAGTAATCCAAGCTTTCTTT
V gene: TRBV30; J gene: TRBJ2-1; clone size: NA; D gene: NA; CDR3 protein: CAWTASLRGFQFF; CDR3 DNA: TGTGCCTGGACAGCAAGTCTCAGGGGTTTTCAGTTCTTC
V gene: TRBV27; J gene: TRBJ1-2; clone size: once; D gene: NA; CDR3 protein: CASSPRYGYTF; CDR3 DNA: TGTGCCAGCAGTCCCCGGTATGGCTACACCTTC
V gene: TRBV5-1; J gene: TRBJ1-1; clone size: few; D gene: NA; CDR3 protein: CASRGRLNTEAFF; CDR3 DNA: TGCGCCAGTCGAGGAAGGCTAAACACTGAAGCTTTCTTT
V gene: TRBV3-1/TRBV3-2; J gene: TRBJ1-4; clone size: NA; D gene: TRBD1; CDR3 protein: CASSAHQGDPLGEKLFF; CDR3 DNA: TGTGCCAGCAGCGCTCACCAGGGGGATCCTTTAGGTGAAAAACTGTTTTTT
V gene: TRBV27; J gene: TRBJ2-2; clone size: once; D gene: TRBD1; CDR3 protein: CASSLTSFWTGGDTGELFF; CDR3 DNA: TGTGCCAGCAGTTTGACCTCTTTCTGGACAGGGGGGGACACCGGGGAGCTGTTTTTT
V gene: TRBV7-3; J gene: TRBJ2-3; clone size: once; D gene: TRBD1; CDR3 protein: CASSLTLRTGDGTDTQYF; CDR3 DNA: TGTGCCAGCAGCTTAACCCTCCGGACAGGGGACGGGACAGATACGCAGTATTTT
V gene: TRBV9; J gene: TRBJ2-2; clone size: few; D gene: TRBD2; CDR3 protein: CASSVASGRGELFF; CDR3 DNA: TGTGCCAGCAGCGTAGCTAGCGGAAGGGGGGAGCTGTTTTTT
V gene: TRBV7-9; J gene: TRBJ2-7; clone size: NA; D gene: TRBD1; CDR3 protein: CASSIPGQGAYEQYF; CDR3 DNA: TGTGCCAGCAGCATACCGGGACAGGGAGCCTACGAGCAGTACTTC
V gene: TRBV5-1; J gene: TRBJ1-2; clone size: NA; D gene: NA; CDR3 protein: CASSLAPGANYGYTF; CDR3 DNA: TGCGCCAGCAGCTTGGCCCCAGGGGCTAACTATGGCTACACCTTC
V gene: TRBV30; J gene: TRBJ2-7; clone size: once; D gene: NA; CDR3 protein: CAWGPPWPHEQYF; CDR3 DNA: TGTGCCTGGGGCCCCCCATGGCCGCACGAGCAGTACTTC
V gene: TRBV7-2; J gene: TRBJ1-6; clone size: once; D gene: NA; CDR3 protein: CASSLLAPVNSPLHF; CDR3 DNA: TGTGCCAGCAGCTTACTGGCACCCGTGAATTCACCCCTCCACTTT
V gene: TRBV6-5; J gene: TRBJ1-4; clone size: NA; D gene: TRBD1; CDR3 protein: CAGRDRGHEKLFF; CDR3 DNA: TGTGCCGGCCGCGACAGGGGACATGAAAAACTGTTTTTT
V gene: TRBV12-3/TRBV12-4; J gene: TRBJ1-2; clone size: NA; D gene: NA; CDR3 protein: CASSLRGYGYTF; CDR3 DNA: TGTGCCAGCAGTTTACGAGGGTATGGCTACACCTTC
V gene: TRBV7-9; J gene: TRBJ1-4; clone size: NA; D gene: TRBD1; CDR3 protein: CASSLDRGNEKLFF; CDR3 DNA: TGTGCCAGCAGCTTGGACAGGGGAAATGAAAAACTGTTTTTT
V gene: TRBV5-6; J gene: TRBJ2-7; clone size: NA; D gene: TRBD1; CDR3 protein: CASSLTGEAYEQYF; CDR3 DNA: TGTGCCAGCAGCCTGACAGGGGAGGCCTACGAGCAGTACTTC
V gene: TRBV9; J gene: TRBJ2-2; clone size: few; D gene: NA; CDR3 protein: CASSPGAGETGELFF; CDR3 DNA: TGTGCCAGCAGCCCAGGGGCGGGAGAAACCGGGGAGCTGTTTTTT
V gene: TRBV30; J gene: TRBJ1-1; clone size: NA; D gene: NA; CDR3 protein: CAWSVGGGDAFF; CDR3 DNA: TGTGCCTGGAGTGTCGGAGGAGGAGACGCTTTCTTT
V gene: TRBV5-4; J gene: TRBJ2-7; clone size: NA; D gene: NA; CDR3 protein: CASSFGIVMGPYEQYF; CDR3 DNA: TGTGCCAGCAGCTTTGGTATCGTGATGGGGCCCTACGAGCAGTACTTC
V gene: TRBV29-1; J gene: TRBJ1-5; clone size: NA; D gene: NA; CDR3 protein: CSVEVQVNQPQHF; CDR3 DNA: TGCAGCGTTGAGGTACAGGTAAATCAGCCCCAGCATTTT
V gene: TRBV19; J gene: TRBJ2-1; clone size: NA; D gene: TRBD2; CDR3 protein: CASSRGTSGSHEQFF; CDR3 DNA: TGTGCCAGTAGTCGAGGGACTAGCGGGAGCCATGAGCAGTTCTTC
V gene: TRBV25-1; J gene: TRBJ2-1; clone size: NA; D gene: NA; CDR3 protein: CASRSQKKTGEQFF; CDR3 DNA: TGTGCCAGCAGGTCCCAAAAAAAGACGGGGGAGCAGTTCTTC
V gene: TRBV7-8; J gene: TRBJ2-7; clone size: NA; D gene: TRBD1; CDR3 protein: CASSPRTGLTYEQYF; CDR3 DNA: TGTGCCAGCAGTCCTCGGACAGGGCTCACCTACGAGCAGTACTTC
V gene: TRBV28; J gene: TRBJ1-2; clone size: NA; D gene: TRBD1; CDR3 protein: CASNDRGRNVYGYTF; CDR3 DNA: TGTGCCAGCAATGACAGGGGGCGGAATGTCTATGGCTACACCTTC
V gene: TRBV5-1; J gene: TRBJ1-3; clone size: NA; D gene: NA; CDR3 protein: CASSLETGTGNTIYF; CDR3 DNA: TGCGCCAGCAGCTTGGAAACAGGGACTGGAAACACCATATATTTT
V gene: TRBV4-3; J gene: TRBJ2-1; clone size: NA; D gene: NA; CDR3 protein: CASSKENNEQFF; CDR3 DNA: TGCGCCAGCAGCAAGGAGAACAATGAGCAGTTCTTC
V gene: TRBV27; J gene: TRBJ1-5; clone size: once; D gene: NA; CDR3 protein: CASSLAGRGQPQHF; CDR3 DNA: TGTGCCAGCAGTTTGGCGGGAAGAGGGCAGCCCCAGCATTTT
V gene: TRBV4-3; J gene: TRBJ2-7; clone size: NA; D gene: TRBD2; CDR3 protein: CASSQDQAGGEEQYF; CDR3 DNA: TGCGCCAGCAGCCAAGATCAAGCGGGAGGTGAAGAGCAGTACTTC
V gene: TRBV5-4; J gene: TRBJ2-1; clone size: NA; D gene: TRBD1; CDR3 protein: CASSIDRGVYNEQFF; CDR3 DNA: TGTGCCAGCAGCATTGACAGGGGGGTCTACAATGAGCAGTTCTTC
V gene: TRBV7-2; J gene: TRBJ1-2; clone size: NA; D gene: NA; CDR3 protein: CASSLVSRGGYTF; CDR3 DNA: TGTGCCAGCAGCTTAGTTTCCCGGGGTGGCTACACCTTC
V gene: TRBV6-5; J gene: TRBJ1-2; clone size: NA; D gene: TRBD1; CDR3 protein: CASSYPQGAGYGYTF; CDR3 DNA: TGTGCCAGCAGTTACCCTCAGGGGGCCGGCTATGGCTACACCTTC
V gene: TRBV5-5; J gene: TRBJ2-1; clone size: once; D gene: NA; CDR3 protein: CASSRTTELGDEQFF; CDR3 DNA: TGTGCCAGCAGCAGAACCACTGAGTTGGGCGATGAGCAGTTCTTC
V gene: TRBV28; J gene: TRBJ2-1; clone size: NA; D gene: NA; CDR3 protein: CASRPDRILYNEQFF; CDR3 DNA: TGTGCCAGCAGACCCGACAGGATCCTCTACAATGAGCAGTTCTTC
V gene: TRBV2; J gene: TRBJ2-2; clone size: NA; D gene: NA; CDR3 protein: CASSATRTGELFF; CDR3 DNA: TGTGCCAGCAGTGCTACTAGAACCGGGGAGCTGTTTTTT
V gene: TRBV18; J gene: TRBJ1-6; clone size: NA; D gene: NA; CDR3 protein: CASSPLQAAESPLHF; CDR3 DNA: TGTGCCAGCTCACCACTTCAGGCTGCCGAATCACCCCTCCACTTT
V gene: TRBV9; J gene: TRBJ2-1; clone size: NA; D gene: TRBD2; CDR3 protein: CASSPLAGGRNEQFF; CDR3 DNA: TGTGCCAGCAGCCCACTAGCGGGGGGGCGGAATGAGCAGTTCTTC
V gene: TRBV28; J gene: TRBJ1-3; clone size: NA; D gene: TRBD1; CDR3 protein: CASSKMGQFSGNTIYF; CDR3 DNA: TGTGCCAGCAGCAAAATGGGACAGTTCTCTGGAAACACCATATATTTT
V gene: TRBV11-2; J gene: TRBJ1-4; clone size: NA; D gene: TRBD1; CDR3 protein: CASSLLSGTGKEKLFF; CDR3 DNA: TGTGCCAGCAGCTTACTTTCCGGGACAGGCAAAGAAAAACTGTTTTTT
V gene: TRBV28; J gene: TRBJ1-3; clone size: once; D gene: NA; CDR3 protein: CASSLPSGNTIYF; CDR3 DNA: TGTGCCAGCAGTCTTCCCTCTGGAAACACCATATATTTT
V gene: TRBV7-2; J gene: TRBJ2-3; clone size: NA; D gene: NA; CDR3 protein: CASSLNREDTQYF; CDR3 DNA: TGTGCCAGCAGCTTGAACAGGGAGGATACGCAGTATTTT
V gene: TRBV4-1; J gene: TRBJ1-5; clone size: NA; D gene: TRBD1; CDR3 protein: CASSGTDNQPQHF; CDR3 DNA: TGCGCCAGCAGCGGGACAGACAATCAGCCCCAGCATTTT
V gene: TRBV10-3; J gene: TRBJ2-1; clone size: NA; D gene: NA; CDR3 protein: CAISESGTRSNEQFF; CDR3 DNA: TGTGCCATCAGTGAGTCGGGGACTCGATCCAATGAGCAGTTCTTC
V gene: TRBV6-6; J gene: TRBJ2-7; clone size: once; D gene: TRBD2; CDR3 protein: CASSYPGSGTYEQYF; CDR3 DNA: TGTGCCAGCAGTTACCCGGGGAGCGGGACCTACGAGCAGTACTTC
V gene: TRBV28; J gene: TRBJ2-7; clone size: NA; D gene: NA; CDR3 protein: CASSPLRGAFYEQYF; CDR3 DNA: TGTGCCAGCAGTCCGCTCAGGGGCGCCTTCTACGAGCAGTACTTC
V gene: TRBV5-8; J gene: TRBJ2-2; clone size: NA; D gene: TRBD2; CDR3 protein: CASSGRGSGRRAGELFF; CDR3 DNA: TGTGCCAGCTCCGGACGCGGGAGTGGGAGAAGGGCCGGGGAGCTGTTTTTT
V gene: TRBV5-1; J gene: TRBJ2-6; clone size: NA; D gene: NA; CDR3 protein: CASSPTGPSSGANVLTF; CDR3 DNA: TGCGCCAGCAGCCCCACAGGGCCCTCCTCTGGGGCCAACGTCCTGACTTTC
V gene: TRBV4-1; J gene: TRBJ1-2; clone size: once; D gene: NA; CDR3 protein: CASSQDFAGTYGYTF; CDR3 DNA: TGCGCCAGCAGCCAAGATTTCGCAGGTACCTATGGCTACACCTTC